This T cell receptor (beta chain) is drawn from a study of blood T cell repertoires in COVID-19. Trimming cost V 1 base and J 4 bases, with 15 bases left between them. The CDR3 is made up of 16 amino acids. The V gene's germline CDR1 is LGHNA and CDR2 YNFKEQ. TCRdb's table, derived via immunoSEQ multiplex PCR, lists solely in-frame clones and lacks some. The sample lists about 40,000 clones; approximately 90% were seen once. The sample comprised peripheral blood. The genes are TRBV4-2 and TRBJ2-3, with D perhaps TRBD2 (6 bases). The sequence derives from a man aged 60 to 69 with acute or convalescent COVID-19. Written as DNA, the CDR3 is TGTGCCAGCAGCCAAGCCCCGGGACTCAAATCAGATACGCAGTATTTT. It specifies CASSQAPGLKSDTQYF.